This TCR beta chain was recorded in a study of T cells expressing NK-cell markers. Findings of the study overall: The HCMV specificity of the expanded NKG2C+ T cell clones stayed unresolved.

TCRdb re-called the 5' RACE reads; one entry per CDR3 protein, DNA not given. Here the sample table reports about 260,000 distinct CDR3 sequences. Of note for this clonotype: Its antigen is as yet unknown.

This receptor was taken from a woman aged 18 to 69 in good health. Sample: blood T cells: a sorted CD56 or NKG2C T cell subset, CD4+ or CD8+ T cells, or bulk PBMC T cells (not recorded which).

CDR3 region: CASSQGVRVTDTQYF. J is TRBJ2-3 and V is TRBV4-3; TCRdb outputs TRBD1, but without DNA this stays unchecked. CDR1 and CDR2 from the germline V gene are LGHNA and YSLEER. The CDR3 consists of 15 residues.